What follows are 15 T cell receptor beta chains derived from one specimen sequenced in a study of T cell responses to AZD1222 COVID-19 vaccine. Data came from immunoSEQ multiplex PCR; TCRdb stores just in-frame clones and leaves some out. The profile shows roughly 140,000 clones, around 88% of them singletons. The starting material was peripheral blood, obtained on day 0 of AZD1222 vaccination. The receptors derive from an adult in good health.

The V call is TRBV7-2, the J call TRBJ2-3, with D tentatively TRBD1 (6 bases). CDR1 is SGHTA and CDR2 is FQGNSA in the germline V gene. Trimming took 6 bases from V and 1 from J, leaving 11 bases between them. The CDR3 has 14 residues. The DNA of the CDR3 is TGTGCCAGCAGATTCAGGGGTGGCACAGATACGCAGTATTTT. Amino acids: CASRFRGGTDTQYF.

The rearrangement links TRBV5-1 to TRBJ2-7, with 7 bases fitting TRBD1. CDR3 length: 14 residues. The V gene's germline CDR1 is SGHRS and CDR2 YFSETQ. Trimming cost V 8 bases and J 3 bases; bases outside gene matches: 11. The CDR3 loop is CASRKGGSYYEQYF. CDR3 nucleotide sequence: TGCGCCAGTAGGAAAGGGGGCTCCTACTACGAGCAGTACTTC.

This chain links TRBV7-2 with TRBJ2-5, with D possibly matching TRBD1 (6 bases). V was cut by 2 bases and J by 4 bases, with 11 bases left in between. In germline, CDR1 is SGHTA, CDR2 FQGNSA. The CDR3 spans 14 residues. CDR3 residues: CASSLPGHSETQYF. The CDR3 DNA sequence: TGTGCCAGCAGCTTACCGGGACATTCAGAGACCCAGTACTTC.

The chain couples TRBV6-5 to TRBJ1-1, with a tentative D call TRBD1 (6 bases). The V gene lost 10 bases and the J gene lost 1 base, with 16 bases spanning the gap. This CDR3 comprises 14 residues. The germline CDR1 and CDR2 sequences are MNHEY and SVGAGI. The CDR3 sequence is CAIPPGAPNTEAFF. As DNA, the CDR3 is TGTGCCATCCCACCAGGGGCCCCGAACACTGAAGCTTTCTTT.

The rearrangement links TRBV3-1 (or the pseudogene TRBV3-2) to TRBJ1-2, with D unresolved. This CDR3 has 13 residues. The germline V and J ends were trimmed by 1 base and 2 bases, with 5 bases remaining between them. Germline lookup yields CDR1 LGHDT and CDR2 YNNKEL (reference sequence). The CDR3: CASSQVGNYGYTF. The CDR3 DNA reads TGTGCCAGCAGCCAAGTAGGGAACTATGGCTACACCTTC.

CDR3 DNA sequence: TGTGCCAGCACCCCACGCGGGAGCCCCTACGAGCAGTACTTC. Its protein product is CASTPRGSPYEQYF. The genes are TRBV25-1 and TRBJ2-7, with 7 bases matching TRBD2. Trimming took 7 bases from V and 2 from J; bases not matched to a gene: 8. The CDR3 extends over 14 amino acids. Germline loops: CDR1 MGHDK, CDR2 SYGVNS.

The rearrangement joins TRBV19 to TRBJ1-2; D may be TRBD1 (5 bases). The CDR3 spans 14 residues. The V gene's germline CDR1 is LNHDA and CDR2 SQIVND (reference sequence). Between the trimmed V and J ends, which lost 3 bases and 2 bases, there was a span of 10 bases. The CDR3: CASSIQPGNYGYTF. The CDR3 DNA reads TGTGCCAGTAGTATTCAGCCAGGGAACTATGGCTACACCTTC.

The chain uses TRBV29-1 and TRBJ1-2; D remains unclear. The CDR3 covers 10 residues. The V end was cut by 5 bases, the J end by 8 bases, with 9 bases between. From germline, CDR1 is SQVTM and CDR2 ANQGSEA. The CDR3 loop is CSVFGVGYTF. Written as DNA, the CDR3 is TGCAGCGTTTTTGGGGTAGGCTACACCTTC.

The chain is built from TRBV5-5 and TRBJ1-3, with no clear D. V was shortened by 5 bases and J by 3 bases, with 12 bases between the two germline ends. This CDR3 spans 14 amino acids. CDR1 is SGHKS and CDR2 is YYEKEE in the germline V gene (reference sequence). Here the CDR3 DNA reads TGTGCCAGCAGGGAAGAGGGTAGTGGAAACACCATATATTTT. This translates into CASREEGSGNTIYF.

The chain has TRBV12-3 or TRBV12-4 and TRBJ1-2, with D uncertain. Trimming cost V 3 bases and J 4 bases, with 6 bases left between them. CDR3 length: 12 residues. CDR3 bases: TGTGCCAGCAGTTTTCGAGGCTATGGCTACACCTTC. Amino acids: CASSFRGYGYTF.

This clone was counted a single time. This chain links TRBV5-5 with TRBJ1-4; 10 bases are shared with TRBD1. The V segment lost 4 bases and the J segment 7 bases; nucleotides outside the gene matches: 4. Germline V lookup: CDR1 SGHKS, CDR2 YYEKEE (reference sequence). The CDR3 consists of 14 residues. CDR3 sequence: CASSLGTGVEKLFF. The CDR3 DNA follows: TGTGCCAGCAGCCTCGGGACAGGGGTTGAAAAACTGTTTTTT.

The chain has TRBV6-5 and TRBJ1-2; 9 nucleotides match TRBD1. This CDR3 spans 13 amino acids. Germline V gene sequence: CDR1 MNHEY, CDR2 SVGAGI. Germline trimming cut 6 bases from V and 6 bases from J; bases unmatched to any gene: 5. CDR3 nucleotide sequence: TGTGCCAGCAGCCGAGACAGGGGGAATGGCTACACCTTC. Protein sequence: CASSRDRGNGYTF.

The CDR3, as DNA: TGTGCCAGCAGCCGGACTAGCCTAACCTACAATGAGCAGTTCTTC. Residues: CASSRTSLTYNEQFF. The chain carries TRBV6-2 or TRBV6-3 and TRBJ2-1; 8 bases match TRBD2. Germline CDR1 MNHEY, CDR2 SVGEGT. V lost 6 bases to trimming and J lost 2 bases; unmatched junction nucleotides: 6. The CDR3 consists of 15 residues.

The table lists this clone with a count of one. The rearrangement joins TRBV5-4 to TRBJ1-4, with D uncertain. V dropped 0 bases and J dropped 4 bases, with 7 bases sitting between them. Per germline, CDR1 SGHNT and CDR2 YYREEE (reference sequence). The CDR3 loop spans 14 amino acids. Written as DNA, the CDR3 is TGTGCCAGCAGCTTGGGAGGGCGTAATGAAAAACTGTTTTTT. Translating it yields CASSLGGRNEKLFF.

The chain recombines TRBV20-1 with TRBJ2-5; D call uncertain. V gave up 4 bases and J gave up 5 bases, with 8 bases separating them. Germline CDR1 is DFQATT and CDR2 is SNEGSKA (reference sequence). This CDR3 contains 11 residues. CDR3 region: CSAKSPETQYF. CDR3 nucleotides: TGCAGTGCTAAGTCCCCGGAGACCCAGTACTTC.